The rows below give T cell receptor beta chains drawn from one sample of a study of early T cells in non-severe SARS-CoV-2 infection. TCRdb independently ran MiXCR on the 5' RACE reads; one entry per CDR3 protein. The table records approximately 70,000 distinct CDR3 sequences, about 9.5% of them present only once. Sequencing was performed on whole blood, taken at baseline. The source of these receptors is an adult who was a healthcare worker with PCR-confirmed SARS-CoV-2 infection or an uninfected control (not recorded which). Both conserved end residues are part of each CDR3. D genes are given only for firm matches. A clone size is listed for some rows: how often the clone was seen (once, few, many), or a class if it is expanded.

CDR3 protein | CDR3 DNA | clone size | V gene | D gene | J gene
CASSPYSGQGYTF | TGCGCCAGCAGCCCTTACAGTGGGCAAGGCTACACCTTC | . | TRBV4-3 | . | TRBJ1-2
CASSQGWRTEAFF | TGCGCCAGCAGTCAGGGGTGGCGGACTGAAGCTTTCTTT | many | TRBV5-1 | . | TRBJ1-1
CACHEGGTGELFF | TGTGCCTGTCACGAGGGGGGCACCGGGGAGCTGTTTTTT | few | TRBV19 | . | TRBJ2-2
CASSSTGVKSSYEQYF | TGTGCCAGCAGTTCCACAGGGGTCAAAAGCTCCTACGAGCAGTACTTC | many | TRBV27 | TRBD1 | TRBJ2-7
CASSQGLAGGRTGELFF | TGTGCCAGCAGCCAAGGACTAGCGGGGGGCCGGACCGGGGAGCTGTTTTTT | . | TRBV4-2 | TRBD2 | TRBJ2-2
CASSYGQQRYEQYF | TGTGCCAGCAGTTATGGGCAGCAGCGCTACGAGCAGTACTTC | . | TRBV6-2/TRBV6-3 | . | TRBJ2-7
CASSLQNHEQYF | TGTGCCAGCAGTTTACAGAACCACGAGCAGTACTTC | . | TRBV12-3/TRBV12-4 | . | TRBJ2-7
CSAATGSEQYF | TGCAGTGCCGCGACAGGGAGCGAGCAGTACTTC | . | TRBV20-1 | TRBD1 | TRBJ2-7
CASRDPGTGGYEQYF | TGTGCCAGCAGAGACCCCGGGACAGGGGGGTACGAGCAGTACTTC | few | TRBV6-1 | TRBD1 | TRBJ2-7
CASSLGVASDTQYF | TGTGCCAGCAGCTTAGGCGTCGCATCAGATACGCAGTATTTT | . | TRBV7-2 | . | TRBJ2-3
CASAGTGGDTGELFF | TGTGCCAGCGCTGGGACAGGGGGCGATACCGGGGAGCTGTTTTTT | . | TRBV11-3 | TRBD1 | TRBJ2-2
CATSGGPGSYNEQFF | TGTGCCACCAGTGGGGGGCCTGGGTCCTACAATGAGCAGTTCTTC | few | TRBV24-1 | . | TRBJ2-1
CASSQGLWTDFSSTDTQYF | TGTGCCAGCAGCCAAGGTTTATGGACAGATTTTTCTAGCACAGATACGCAGTATTTT | many | TRBV14 | . | TRBJ2-3
CASSRGQDYGYTF | TGCGCCAGCAGCCGAGGACAGGACTATGGCTACACCTTC | . | TRBV5-1 | TRBD1 | TRBJ1-2
CASSVQLAGGYEQYF | TGTGCCAGCAGCGTTCAACTAGCGGGGGGATACGAGCAGTACTTC | many | TRBV7-2 | TRBD2 | TRBJ2-7
CASSEAGAPNNSPLHF | TGTGCCAGCAGTGAAGCGGGGGCGCCGAATAATTCACCCCTCCACTTT | . | TRBV2 | . | TRBJ1-6
CASSNGDVKNIQYF | TGTGCCAGTAGTAATGGCGACGTGAAAAACATTCAGTACTTC | few | TRBV19 | . | TRBJ2-4
CASSLSGRSSYNSPLHF | TGTGCCAGCAGCTTATCCGGACGGAGCTCCTATAATTCACCCCTCCACTTT | few | TRBV7-2 | . | TRBJ1-6
CASSYGGGLALYGYTF | TGTGCCAGCAGTTACGGTGGCGGCCTAGCCCTTTATGGCTACACCTTC | many | TRBV6-2/TRBV6-3 | . | TRBJ1-2
CASRPTSSPGELFF | TGTGCCAGCAGACCGACTAGCTCCCCCGGGGAGCTGTTTTTT | . | TRBV7-2 | TRBD2 | TRBJ2-2
CASSQVQQPTGELFF | TGCGCCAGCAGCCAAGTACAACAGCCCACCGGGGAGCTGTTTTTT | . | TRBV4-1 | . | TRBJ2-2
CASSEAGGTGTKQYF | TGTGCCAGCAGTGAAGCAGGAGGGACAGGGACTAAGCAGTACTTC | few | TRBV6-1 | TRBD1 | TRBJ2-7
CASSPGTGGYNEQFF | TGTGCCAGCAGCCCCGGGACAGGGGGCTACAATGAGCAGTTCTTC | many | TRBV7-3 | TRBD1 | TRBJ2-1
CASSTDDGMNTEAFF | TGTGCCAGCAGCACCGATGACGGGATGAACACTGAAGCTTTCTTT | few | TRBV12-3/TRBV12-4 | . | TRBJ1-1
CASSIMSSTDTQYF | TGTGCCAGTAGTATAATGTCCAGCACAGATACGCAGTATTTT | . | TRBV19 | . | TRBJ2-3
CASSGTGQNNSPLHF | TGTGCCAGCAGCGGGACGGGACAGAATAATTCACCCCTCCACTTT | many | TRBV9 | TRBD1 | TRBJ1-6
CASSLSGGAVNEQFF | TGCGCCAGCAGCTTATCGGGGGGCGCGGTGAATGAGCAGTTCTTC | few | TRBV5-1 | . | TRBJ2-1
CASSPDRGQPQHF | TGCGCCAGCAGCCCAGACAGGGGGCAGCCCCAGCATTTT | . | TRBV5-1 | TRBD1 | TRBJ1-5
CSARAQGGWYGYTF | TGCAGTGCTAGAGCGCAGGGGGGTTGGTATGGCTACACCTTC | few | TRBV20-1 | TRBD1 | TRBJ1-2
CSAAGQGAGQYF | TGCAGCGCCGCGGGACAGGGGGCTGGGCAGTACTTC | . | TRBV29-1 | TRBD1 | TRBJ2-7
CASTIYEGRLLYNEQFF | TGTGCCAGTACAATCTACGAGGGACGGCTTCTATACAATGAGCAGTTCTTC | . | TRBV9 | . | TRBJ2-1
CSATNRNTEAFF | TGCAGTGCTACTAATCGGAACACTGAAGCTTTCTTT | few | TRBV20-1 | . | TRBJ1-1
CASSPRGSAGVGDTQYF | TGTGCCAGCAGCCCAAGGGGCTCGGCAGGGGTAGGGGATACGCAGTATTTT | few | TRBV7-2 | . | TRBJ2-3
CASSPPVGIPLYGYTF | TGTGCCAGCTCACCACCGGTCGGAATACCACTCTATGGCTACACCTTC | . | TRBV18 | . | TRBJ1-2
CASSQETGSSYGYTF | TGCGCCAGCAGCCAAGAGACAGGGTCGAGCTATGGCTACACCTTC | few | TRBV4-1 | TRBD1 | TRBJ1-2
CASSQPLAGANNEQFF | TGCGCCAGCAGCCAACCCCTAGCGGGGGCTAACAATGAGCAGTTCTTC | few | TRBV4-1 | TRBD2 | TRBJ2-1
CASSELMGDEQYF | TGTGCCAGCAGTGAATTAATGGGGGACGAGCAGTACTTC | many | TRBV6-1 | . | TRBJ2-7
CASRGAGGNSPLHF | TGTGCCAGCCGCGGGGCAGGGGGTAATTCACCCCTCCACTTT | many | TRBV19 | TRBD1 | TRBJ1-6
CAISRETGHEQYF | TGTGCCATCAGCAGGGAAACGGGCCACGAGCAGTACTTC | few | TRBV10-3 | . | TRBJ2-7
CASAPGGKAHEQYF | TGTGCCAGCGCACCGGGAGGGAAGGCCCACGAGCAGTACTTC | . | TRBV7-2 | TRBD2 | TRBJ2-7
CASSQFRNTGELFF | TGTGCCAGCAGCCAATTTCGCAACACCGGGGAGCTGTTTTTT | few | TRBV14 | . | TRBJ2-2
CASSLGALDRKNIQYF | TGTGCCAGCAGCTTAGGAGCCCTCGACAGGAAAAACATTCAGTACTTC | . | TRBV7-6 | . | TRBJ2-4
CASGKGAWSPLHF | TGTGCCAGCGGAAAGGGGGCATGGTCACCCCTCCACTTT | . | TRBV3-1 | TRBD1 | TRBJ1-6
CASSQVYVSNQPQHF | TGCGCCAGCAGCCAAGTGTACGTTAGCAATCAGCCCCAGCATTTT | many | TRBV4-1 | . | TRBJ1-5
CASSVDVAGPLGETQYF | TGTGCCAGCAGCGTAGATGTAGCGGGGCCACTAGGGGAGACCCAGTACTTC | few | TRBV9 | TRBD2 | TRBJ2-5
CASTWNTEAFF | TGTGCCAGCACCTGGAACACTGAAGCTTTCTTT | . | TRBV12-3/TRBV12-4 | . | TRBJ1-1
CATSGQGAADTQYF | TGTGCCACCTCGGGACAGGGGGCGGCAGATACGCAGTATTTT | few | TRBV10-3 | TRBD1 | TRBJ2-3